These 24 T cell receptor beta chains were sequenced from one sample in a study of somatic mutations in cytotoxic T cells in rheumatoid arthritis. Assay used: immunoSEQ multiplex PCR; TCRdb lists only in-frame clones, some missing. The data contain about 10,000 clones, more than 65% of them singletons. Sequencing was carried out using CD8+ T cells sorted from blood. Receptor source: a man aged 55-75 years in good health.

V and J are TRBV7-9 and TRBJ2-7; 7 nucleotides match TRBD2. Germline CDR1 reads SEHNR; CDR2 reads FQNEAQ (reference sequence). V lost 3 bases, J lost 5 bases, and 7 bases stayed unmatched. The CDR3 runs to 14 residues. The CDR3 loop reads CASSFPGGENEQYF. The DNA of the CDR3 is TGTGCCAGCAGCTTCCCTGGGGGGGAAAACGAGCAGTACTTC.

There are a few counts of this clone. The rearrangement joins TRBV7-6 to TRBJ2-7, with D maybe TRBD2 (6 bases). CDR3 size: 14 residues. Germline values: CDR1 SGHVS, CDR2 FNYEAQ. V gave up 1 base and J gave up 5 bases, with 12 bases separating them. In DNA, the CDR3 is TGTGCCAGCAGCTTAGGGCAGGGAGGCAACGAGCAGTACTTC. It specifies CASSLGQGGNEQYF.

J is TRBJ2-1 and V is TRBV11-2, with D hard to call. The CDR3 totals 13 residues. Germline V gives CDR1 SGHAT, CDR2 FQNNGV. V shed 7 bases and J shed 8 bases, with 15 bases lying between them. The DNA for the CDR3 is TGTGCCAGCACCGGCCGAATAGGCGATGAGCAGTTCTTC. It encodes CASTGRIGDEQFF.

The J gene is TRBJ2-3, the V gene TRBV4-3; D is perhaps TRBD2 (5 bases). CDR3 length: 15 amino acids. The germline gives CDR1 LGHNA, CDR2 YSLEER. V was cut by 0 bases and J by 0 bases, with 7 bases left in between. The CDR3 nucleotides are TGCGCCAGCAGCCAAGAGGAGGAGAGCACAGATACGCAGTATTTT. Translated: CASSQEEESTDTQYF.

J is TRBJ2-1 and V is TRBV11-1; no firm D call. V lost 5 bases and J lost 6, with 20 bases in between. The length of the CDR3 is 16 residues. Germline V gene sequence: CDR1 SGHAT, CDR2 FQDESV (reference sequence). Here the CDR3 DNA reads TGTGCCAGCAGCCCACTCGTCCGGGTGCTCTCCAATGAGCAGTTCTTC. Translation gives CASSPLVRVLSNEQFF.

The chain employs TRBV28 and TRBJ1-4; D not certain. The CDR3 is 11 residues long. CDR1 and CDR2 from the germline V gene are MDHEN and SYDVKM. V lost 6 bases to trimming and J lost 8 bases, with 7 bases between them. This chain's CDR3 is CASSFEEKLFF. The CDR3 bases are TGTGCCAGCAGCTTCGAAGAAAAACTGTTTTTT.

The chain carries TRBV7-6 and TRBJ2-5, with 16 bases identical to TRBD2. This CDR3 region has 18 residues. Germline V gene sequence: CDR1 SGHVS, CDR2 FNYEAQ. Trimming at V came to 3 bases and at J to 5 bases, leaving 9 bases not matched to a gene. CDR3 DNA sequence: TGTGCCAGCAGCTTCGGGACTAGCGGGGGGGCCGAGGAGGAGACCCAGTACTTC. As protein: CASSFGTSGGAEEETQYF. The full variable domain, completed using reference TRBV7-6 and TRBJ2-5, is GAGVSQSPRYKVTKRGQDVALRCDPISGHVSLYWYRQALGQGPEFLTYFNYEAQQDKSGLPNDRFSAERPEGSISTLTIQRTEQRDSAMYRCASSFGTSGGAEEETQYFGPGTRLLVL.

This rearrangement joins TRBV7-3 to TRBJ2-7; 7 bases map to TRBD2. J was trimmed by 0 bases and V by 3 bases; bases with no gene match: 5. The germline CDR1 and CDR2 sequences are SGHTA and FQGTGA. CDR3 length: 15 amino acids. The CDR3 DNA reads TGTGCCAGCAGCTTCGGGTCGGGGGGCTCCTACGAGCAGTACTTC. Translated: CASSFGSGGSYEQYF.

This clone appeared a single time. J is TRBJ2-1 and V is TRBV10-3, with a weak D call TRBD1 (6 bases). The length of the CDR3 is 15 residues. The germline V gene encodes CDR1 ENHRY and CDR2 SYGVKD. Trimming removed 0 bases at V and 7 bases at J, with 13 bases between. The CDR3 spells CAISESQGKFNEQFF. The CDR3 DNA is TGTGCCATCAGTGAGTCACAGGGAAAATTTAATGAGCAGTTCTTC.

The CDR3 loop is CASSLNNSPLHF. DNA of the CDR3: TGTGCCAGCAGTCTGAATAATTCACCCCTCCACTTT. This chain uses TRBV7-9 with TRBJ1-6; D remains unclear. The CDR3 has 12 residues. V dropped 6 bases and J dropped 5 bases, with 5 bases sitting between them. Germline assignment: CDR1 SEHNR and CDR2 FQNEAQ (reference sequence). The entire variable domain, with the rest obtained from reference TRBV7-9 and TRBJ1-6, is as follows: DTGVSQNPRHKITKRGQNVTFRCDPISEHNRLYWYRQTLGQGPEFLTYFQNEAQLEKSRLLSDRFSAERPKGSFSTLEIQRTEQGDSAMYLCASSLNNSPLHFGNGTRLTVT.

V and J are TRBV4-2 and TRBJ2-7; 9 bases line up with TRBD2. This CDR3 region has 15 residues. Losses at the gene ends were 1 base for V and 1 base for J; bases not matched to a gene: 2. Per germline, CDR1 LGHNA and CDR2 YNFKEQ. The CDR3 nucleotides are TGTGCCAGCAGCCAAGGACTAGCGGATTCCTACGAGCAGTACTTC. Encoded protein: CASSQGLADSYEQYF.

The chain is built from TRBV4-2 and TRBJ2-2; D is ambiguous. CDR3 length equals 13 residues. Trimming shortened V by 8 bases and J by 5 bases, and 12 bases separated the two germline ends. Per the germline V gene, CDR1 is LGHNA and CDR2 is YNFKEQ. CDR3 loop: CASREGITGELFF. The CDR3 coding sequence is TGTGCCAGCCGCGAAGGGATTACCGGGGAGCTGTTTTTT.

The chain employs TRBV27 and TRBJ2-7; 9 bases are shared with TRBD1. V lost 3 bases, J lost 2 bases, and 5 bases stayed unmatched. Germline V gene lookup returns CDR1 MNHEY and CDR2 SMNVEV (reference sequence). This CDR3 comprises 15 residues. CDR3 coding DNA: TGTGCCAGCAGTTTTGGACAGGGGATGGCCTACGAGCAGTACTTC. It specifies CASSFGQGMAYEQYF.

This clone was counted once. The V call is TRBV28, the J call TRBJ2-7, with TRBD2 as a possible D gene (5 bases). The CDR3 length is 15 residues. Trimming took off 3 bases at V and 6 bases at J, with 18 bases between the two ends. Looked up from germline, CDR1 is MDHEN and CDR2 is SYDVKM. The CDR3 DNA is TGTGCCAGCAGTTTGTCGGGCCCCGAGGGCACCGAGCAGTACTTC. Translation: CASSLSGPEGTEQYF. The full variable domain, completed using reference TRBV28 and TRBJ2-7, is DVKVTQSSRYLVKRTGEKVFLECVQDMDHENMFWYRQDPGLGLRLIYFSYDVKMKEKGDIPEGYSVSREKKERFSLILESASTNQTSMYLCASSLSGPEGTEQYFGPGTRLTVT.

This clone was observed a single time. The chain uses TRBV19 and TRBJ2-2; 7 positions match TRBD1. The V gene's germline CDR1 is LNHDA and CDR2 SQIVND (reference sequence). The CDR3 totals 15 residues. The V and J ends lost 7 bases and 5 bases, in that order; junction bases with no gene match: 10. The CDR3 coding sequence is TGTGCCAGTACCCTCTTGACAGGGAGTACCGGGGAGCTGTTTTTT. This encodes CASTLLTGSTGELFF. Looking up the rest from reference TRBV19 and TRBJ2-2 gives the full variable domain: DGGITQSPKYLFRKEGQNVTLSCEQNLNHDAMYWYRQDPGQGLRLIYYSQIVNDFQKGDIAEGYSVSREKKESFPLTVTSAQKNPTAFYLCASTLLTGSTGELFFGEGSRLTVL.

The V call is TRBV29-1, the J call TRBJ2-1, with 8 bases fitting TRBD1. This CDR3 spans 14 amino acids. The germline V gene encodes CDR1 SQVTM and CDR2 ANQGSEA. V shed 0 bases, J shed 8 bases, and the junction held 6 bases outside the gene matches. The CDR3 here is CSVEDGDRSDEQFF. CDR3 sequence (DNA): TGCAGCGTTGAAGATGGGGACAGGAGCGATGAGCAGTTCTTC.

CDR3 coding DNA: TGTGCCAGCAGTATGAGGGTCGTGAGGGACACTGAAGCTTTCTTT. This gives the protein CASSMRVVRDTEAFF. The chain joins TRBV2 to TRBJ1-1; D not resolved. From germline, CDR1 is SNHLY and CDR2 FYNNEI. This CDR3 spans 15 amino acids. V was pared by 5 bases and J by 3 bases, with 16 bases between.

The chain is built from TRBV15 and TRBJ1-1, with 7 bases aligning to TRBD1. V shed 5 bases, J shed 9 bases, and the junction held 15 bases outside the gene matches. The length of the CDR3 is 15 residues. Per the germline V gene, CDR1 is LNHNV and CDR2 is YYDKDF (reference sequence). Here the CDR3 DNA reads TGTGCCACCAGCGCGAGGGGGACAGTAGGCTATCAAGCTTTCTTT. Encoded protein: CATSARGTVGYQAFF.

The chain is built from TRBV28 and TRBJ2-3, with TRBD2 as a possible D gene (6 bases). CDR1 and CDR2 (germline): MDHEN, SYDVKM. Trimming took off 5 bases at V and 8 bases at J, with 14 bases between the two ends. The CDR3 contains 13 residues. CDR3 in DNA: TGTGCCAGCAGTGCGGCGGTGGGGGGTACGCAGTATTTT. Translating gives CASSAAVGGTQYF.

The chain is built from TRBV19 and TRBJ2-1; D not certain. This CDR3 spans 14 amino acids. Trimming took 2 bases from V and 2 from J, leaving 7 bases between them. CDR1 and CDR2 from the germline V gene are LNHDA and SQIVND (reference sequence). CDR3 residues: CASSIRAAYNEQFF. The CDR3 nucleotides are TGTGCCAGTAGTATACGGGCGGCCTACAATGAGCAGTTCTTC.

V usage is TRBV2 and J usage is TRBJ2-4, with D unclear. The CDR3 extends over 14 amino acids. Trimming pared 4 bases from V and 5 bases from J, leaving 12 bases between. Germline loops: CDR1 SNHLY, CDR2 FYNNEI. The DNA for the CDR3 is TGTGCCAGCAGTGGCGGACCTACCGAAAACATTCAGTACTTC. Encoded protein: CASSGGPTENIQYF.

The chain carries TRBV28 and TRBJ2-3, with TRBD2 matching 13 bases. J was trimmed by 3 bases and V by 8 bases; bases with no gene match: 5. From germline, CDR1 is MDHEN and CDR2 SYDVKM. The CDR3 sequence is 15 residues long. CDR3 region: CASGGLAGITDTQYF. In DNA form, the CDR3 reads TGTGCCAGCGGGGGACTAGCGGGAATAACAGATACGCAGTATTTT.

V is TRBV29-1 and J is TRBJ2-2; D gene uncertain. V lost 0 bases and J lost 0, with 8 bases in between. The CDR3 is made up of 15 amino acids. Germline CDR1 reads SQVTM; CDR2 reads ANQGSEA. The CDR3 reads CSVEDGRTNTGELFF. DNA for the CDR3: TGCAGCGTTGAAGATGGTAGAACGAACACCGGGGAGCTGTTTTTT.

This clone was counted a few times. V and J are TRBV7-9 and TRBJ1-5, with D hard to call. V was cut by 1 base and J by 8 bases, with 15 bases left in between. CDR3 length: 15 residues. Per germline, CDR1 SEHNR and CDR2 FQNEAQ (reference sequence). CDR3 sequence: CASSLEGSGREPQHF. The CDR3 DNA follows: TGTGCCAGCAGCTTAGAGGGCTCAGGACGGGAGCCCCAGCATTTT.